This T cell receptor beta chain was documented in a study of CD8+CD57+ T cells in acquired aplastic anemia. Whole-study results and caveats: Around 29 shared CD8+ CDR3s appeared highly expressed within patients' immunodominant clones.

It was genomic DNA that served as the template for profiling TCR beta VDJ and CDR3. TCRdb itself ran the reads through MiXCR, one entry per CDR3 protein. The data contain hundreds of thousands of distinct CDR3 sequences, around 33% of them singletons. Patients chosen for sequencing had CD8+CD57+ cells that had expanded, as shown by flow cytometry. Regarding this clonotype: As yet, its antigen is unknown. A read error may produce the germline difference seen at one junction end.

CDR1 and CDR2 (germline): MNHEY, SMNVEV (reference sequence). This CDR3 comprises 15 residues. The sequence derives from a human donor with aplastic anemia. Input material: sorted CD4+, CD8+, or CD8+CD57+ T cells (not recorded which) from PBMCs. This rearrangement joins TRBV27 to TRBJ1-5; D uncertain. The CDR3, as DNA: TGTGCCAGCGGTTTGCGGCCGCAGCGTATGCAGCCCCAGCATTTT. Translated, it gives CASGLRPQRMQPQHF.